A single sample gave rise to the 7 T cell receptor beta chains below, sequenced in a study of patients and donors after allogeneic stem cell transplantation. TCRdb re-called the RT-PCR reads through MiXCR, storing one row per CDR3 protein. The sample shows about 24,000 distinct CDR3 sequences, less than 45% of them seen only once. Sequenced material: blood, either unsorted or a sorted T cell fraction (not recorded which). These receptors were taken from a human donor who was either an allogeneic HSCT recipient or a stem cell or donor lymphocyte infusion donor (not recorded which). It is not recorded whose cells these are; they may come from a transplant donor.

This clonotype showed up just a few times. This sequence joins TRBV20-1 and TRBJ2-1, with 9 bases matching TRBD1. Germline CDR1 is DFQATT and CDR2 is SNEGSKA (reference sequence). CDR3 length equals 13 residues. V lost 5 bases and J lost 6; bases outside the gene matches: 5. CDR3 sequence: CSASQGAGNEQFF. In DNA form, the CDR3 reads TGCAGTGCTTCACAGGGGGCGGGCAATGAGCAGTTCTTC.

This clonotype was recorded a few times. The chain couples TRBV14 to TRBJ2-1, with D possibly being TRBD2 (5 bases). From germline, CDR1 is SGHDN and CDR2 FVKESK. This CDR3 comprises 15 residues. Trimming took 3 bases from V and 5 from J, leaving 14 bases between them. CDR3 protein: CASSQISWEHNEQFF. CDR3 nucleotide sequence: TGTGCCAGCAGCCAGATTTCGTGGGAGCACAATGAGCAGTTCTTC. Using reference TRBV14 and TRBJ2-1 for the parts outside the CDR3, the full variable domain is EAGVTQFPSHSVIEKGQTVTLRCDPISGHDNLYWYRRVMGKEIKFLLHFVKESKQDESGMPNNRFLAERTGGTYSTLKVQPAELEDSGVYFCASSQISWEHNEQFFGPGTRLTVL.

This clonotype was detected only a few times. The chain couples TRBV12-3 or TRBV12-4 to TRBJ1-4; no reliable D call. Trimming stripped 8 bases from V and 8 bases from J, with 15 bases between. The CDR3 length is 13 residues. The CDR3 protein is CASGSGDREKLFF. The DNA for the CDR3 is TGTGCCAGCGGTAGTGGGGATCGAGAAAAACTGTTTTTT.

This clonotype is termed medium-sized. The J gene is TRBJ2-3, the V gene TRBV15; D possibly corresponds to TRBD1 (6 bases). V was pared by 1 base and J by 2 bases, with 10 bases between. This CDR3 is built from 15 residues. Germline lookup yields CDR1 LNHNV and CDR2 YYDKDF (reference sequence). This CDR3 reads CATSRGNRVTDTQYF. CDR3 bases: TGTGCCACCAGCAGAGGGAACAGGGTCACAGATACGCAGTATTTT.

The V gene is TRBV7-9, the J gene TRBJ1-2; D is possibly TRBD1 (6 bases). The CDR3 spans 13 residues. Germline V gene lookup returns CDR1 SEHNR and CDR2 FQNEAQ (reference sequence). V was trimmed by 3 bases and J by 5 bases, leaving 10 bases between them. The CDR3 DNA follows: TGTGCCAGCAGCTTCAGGGGTCTATATGGCTACACCTTC. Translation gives CASSFRGLYGYTF.

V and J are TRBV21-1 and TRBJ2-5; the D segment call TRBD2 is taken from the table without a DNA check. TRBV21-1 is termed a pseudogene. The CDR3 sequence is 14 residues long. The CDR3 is CASTKQTRGETQYF. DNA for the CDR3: TGTGCCAGCACAAAGCAGACTAGAGGAGAGACCCAGTACTTC.

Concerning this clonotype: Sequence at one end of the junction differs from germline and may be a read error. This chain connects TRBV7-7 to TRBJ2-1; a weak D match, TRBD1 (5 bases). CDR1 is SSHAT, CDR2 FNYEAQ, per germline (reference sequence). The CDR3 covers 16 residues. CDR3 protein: CASIWGKVPLENEQFF. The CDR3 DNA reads TGTGCTAGCATCTGGGGCAAGGTTCCCTTGGAGAATGAGCAGTTCTTC.